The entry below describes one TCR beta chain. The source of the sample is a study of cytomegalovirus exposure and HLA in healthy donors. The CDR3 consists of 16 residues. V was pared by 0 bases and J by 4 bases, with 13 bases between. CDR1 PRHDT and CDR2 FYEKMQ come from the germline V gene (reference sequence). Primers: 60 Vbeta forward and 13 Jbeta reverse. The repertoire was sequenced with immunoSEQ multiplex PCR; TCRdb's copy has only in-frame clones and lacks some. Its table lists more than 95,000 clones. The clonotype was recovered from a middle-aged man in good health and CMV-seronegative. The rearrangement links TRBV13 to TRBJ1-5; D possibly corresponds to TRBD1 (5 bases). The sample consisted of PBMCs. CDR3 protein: CASSLGGGLTNQPQHF. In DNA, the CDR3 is TGTGCCAGCAGCTTAGGGGGGGGACTCACTAATCAGCCCCAGCATTTT. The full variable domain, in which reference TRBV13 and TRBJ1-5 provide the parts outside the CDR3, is AAGVIQSPRHLIKEKRETATLKCYPIPRHDTVYWYQQGPGQDPQFLISFYEKMQSDKGSIPDRFSAQQFSDYHSELNMSSLELGDSALYFCASSLGGGLTNQPQHFGDGTRLSIL.